A selection of T cell receptor beta chains follows, all from one sample in a study of post-analysis software for immune sequencing data. TCRdb passed the PCR reads through MiXCR, listing each CDR3 protein once. The repertoire includes hundreds of thousands of distinct CDR3 sequences, 35% to 40% of them detected once, and around 4.8% sits in the top ten. Sample: blood. The receptor set was obtained from a girl between 10 and 17 years old with multiple sclerosis. Each CDR3 is given with its conserved first and last residue. D genes are given only for firm matches. Only some rows state a clone size, as once, few, many or a class for expanded clones.

D gene: TRBD1; J gene: TRBJ1-1; V gene: TRBV18; clone size: many; CDR3 protein: CASSPDPGQGRAEAFF; CDR3 DNA: TGTGCCAGCTCACCCGACCCGGGACAGGGGCGCGCTGAAGCTTTCTTT
D gene: TRBD1; J gene: TRBJ1-4; V gene: TRBV15; clone size: .; CDR3 protein: CATATTGGFNEKLFF; CDR3 DNA: TGTGCCACCGCGACTACAGGGGGCTTTAATGAAAAACTGTTTTTT
D gene: TRBD2; J gene: TRBJ2-1; V gene: TRBV11-1; clone size: .; CDR3 protein: CASMDSGRRTYNEQFF; CDR3 DNA: TGTGCCAGCATGGATAGCGGGAGGAGGACCTACAATGAGCAGTTCTTC
D gene: TRBD1; J gene: TRBJ2-3; V gene: TRBV12-3/TRBV12-4; clone size: .; CDR3 protein: CASNRGRGRADTQYF; CDR3 DNA: TGTGCCAGCAACAGGGGCAGGGGACGAGCAGATACGCAGTATTTC
D gene: .; J gene: TRBJ2-1; V gene: TRBV5-1; clone size: many; CDR3 protein: CASSLRARADEQFF; CDR3 DNA: TGCGCCAGCAGCTTGCGCGCAAGAGCGGATGAGCAGTTCTTC
D gene: TRBD1; J gene: TRBJ2-3; V gene: TRBV28; clone size: many; CDR3 protein: CASSAPTGGPDTQYF; CDR3 DNA: TGTGCCAGCAGCGCCCCGACAGGGGGTCCAGATACGCAGTATTTT
D gene: .; J gene: TRBJ1-1; V gene: TRBV7-9; clone size: .; CDR3 protein: CASSLTGQAFF; CDR3 DNA: TGTGCCAGCAGCTTAACTGGGCAAGCTTTCTTT
D gene: .; J gene: TRBJ2-5; V gene: TRBV6-1; clone size: few; CDR3 protein: CASSEAQETQYF; CDR3 DNA: TGTGCCAGCAGTGAAGCGCAAGAGACCCAGTACTTC
D gene: .; J gene: TRBJ2-7; V gene: TRBV9; clone size: .; CDR3 protein: CASSPFGGEQYF; CDR3 DNA: TGTGCCAGCAGCCCCTTCGGGGGCGAGCAGTACTTC
D gene: TRBD2; J gene: TRBJ2-4; V gene: TRBV6-6; clone size: many; CDR3 protein: CASSYGGAGENIQYF; CDR3 DNA: TGTGCCAGCAGTTACGGCGGGGCGGGAGAAAACATTCAGTACTTC
D gene: .; J gene: TRBJ2-3; V gene: TRBV12-3/TRBV12-4; clone size: many; CDR3 protein: CASSLSPTRSGADTQYF; CDR3 DNA: TGTGCCAGCAGTTTATCCCCTACCCGCTCAGGGGCAGATACGCAGTATTTT
D gene: .; J gene: TRBJ2-3; V gene: TRBV10-3; clone size: many; CDR3 protein: CAISESLVGTQYF; CDR3 DNA: TGTGCCATCAGTGAGTCGCTAGTTGGCACGCAGTATTTT
D gene: TRBD1; J gene: TRBJ2-5; V gene: TRBV5-1; clone size: many; CDR3 protein: CASSLTGTGGQETQYF; CDR3 DNA: TGCGCCAGCAGCTTGACGGGGACAGGGGGCCAAGAGACCCAGTACTTC
D gene: .; J gene: TRBJ2-1; V gene: TRBV7-2; clone size: many; CDR3 protein: CASSFRGRAYNEQFF; CDR3 DNA: TGTGCCAGCAGCTTCAGGGGTCGGGCCTACAATGAGCAGTTCTTC
D gene: TRBD1; J gene: TRBJ2-3; V gene: TRBV5-8; clone size: .; CDR3 protein: CASSQWGQEYTDTQYF; CDR3 DNA: TGTGCCAGCAGCCAGTGGGGACAGGAGTACACAGATACGCAGTATTTT
D gene: TRBD1; J gene: TRBJ1-6; V gene: TRBV19; clone size: .; CDR3 protein: CASGTPPGTEADNSPLHF; CDR3 DNA: TGTGCCAGTGGTACGCCCCCCGGGACAGAAGCTGATAATTCACCCCTCCACTTT
D gene: TRBD2; J gene: TRBJ2-7; V gene: TRBV6-6; clone size: .; CDR3 protein: CASSAVAGYEQYF; CDR3 DNA: TGTGCCAGCAGTGCAGTAGCGGGTTACGAGCAGTACTTC
D gene: .; J gene: TRBJ1-1; V gene: TRBV25-1; clone size: few; CDR3 protein: CASSENRAWGTEAFF; CDR3 DNA: TGTGCCAGCAGTGAAAACAGGGCTTGGGGCACTGAAGCTTTCTTT
D gene: .; J gene: TRBJ2-1; V gene: TRBV6-5; clone size: many; CDR3 protein: CASSYSNSNEQFF; CDR3 DNA: TGTGCCAGCAGTTACTCGAACTCCAATGAGCAGTTCTTC
D gene: .; J gene: TRBJ2-5; V gene: TRBV5-1; clone size: .; CDR3 protein: CASSGRGAYQETQYF; CDR3 DNA: TGCGCCAGCAGCGGTCGGGGCGCGTACCAAGAGACCCAGTACTTC
D gene: .; J gene: TRBJ1-2; V gene: TRBV10-3; clone size: .; CDR3 protein: CAIRQGQGGYTF; CDR3 DNA: TGTGCCATCAGGCAGGGGCAGGGTGGCTACACCTTC
D gene: .; J gene: TRBJ2-7; V gene: TRBV27; clone size: .; CDR3 protein: CASRPGTGPYEQYF; CDR3 DNA: TGTGCCAGCAGGCCCGGGACCGGGCCCTACGAGCAGTACTTC
D gene: .; J gene: TRBJ2-3; V gene: TRBV12-3/TRBV12-4; clone size: .; CDR3 protein: CASSHQGQTSTDAEYF; CDR3 DNA: TGTGCCAGCAGCCACCAGGGACAGACTAGCACAGATGCGGAGTATTTT
D gene: .; J gene: TRBJ2-7; V gene: TRBV28; clone size: many; CDR3 protein: CASSSPVIRRQYF; CDR3 DNA: TGTGCCAGCAGTTCCCCGGTTATACGGCGGCAGTACTTC
D gene: .; J gene: TRBJ2-5; V gene: TRBV5-1; clone size: many; CDR3 protein: CASSFRGQETQYF; CDR3 DNA: TGCGCCAGCAGCTTTAGGGGTCAAGAGACCCAGTACTTC
D gene: .; J gene: TRBJ2-3; V gene: TRBV7-3; clone size: many; CDR3 protein: CASSPEWDGDTDTQYF; CDR3 DNA: TGTGCCAGCAGCCCAGAATGGGACGGAGACACAGATACGCAGTATTTT
D gene: .; J gene: TRBJ2-3; V gene: TRBV5-6; clone size: .; CDR3 protein: CASSSTIPGLANVADTQYF; CDR3 DNA: TGTGCCAGCAGCTCCACCATTCCGGGTCTAGCGAACGTCGCAGATACGCAGTATTTT